The present entry profiles one T cell receptor beta chain with its context. The antigen remains unidentified. Germline CDR1 is PRHDT and CDR2 is FYEKMQ (reference sequence). This CDR3 is 16 amino acids long. Trimming took 3 bases from V and 7 from J, leaving 19 bases between them. These data are taken from a study of identical twins. Overall study findings and caveats: Models underestimated how often monozygotic twins shared out-of-frame TCR alpha.

A universal primer site arose from template switching, and cDNA bore unique molecular identifiers. TCRdb redid the calling of the 5' RACE reads with MiXCR, one entry per CDR3 protein. The table records about 890,000 distinct CDR3 sequences, approximately 13% of them present only once. The data were also submitted as part of a second study, on yellow fever vaccine responses in identical twins.

The source of this sequence is a woman aged 18-29 years in good health. V usage is TRBV13 and J usage is TRBJ2-1, with D perhaps assigned TRBD1 or TRBD2 (6 bases each). Specimen: PBMCs. DNA of the CDR3: TGTGCCAGCAGCTTCGGGGGCAGGGGAGGCTATAATGAGCAGTTCTTC. Translation gives CASSFGGRGGYNEQFF. Full variable domain (outside the CDR3, taken from reference TRBV13 and TRBJ2-1): AAGVIQSPRHLIKEKRETATLKCYPIPRHDTVYWYQQGPGQDPQFLISFYEKMQSDKGSIPDRFSAQQFSDYHSELNMSSLELGDSALYFCASSFGGRGGYNEQFFGPGTRLTVL.